Listed below are T cell receptor beta chains from one sample, sequenced in a study of identical twins. TCRdb re-analysed the 5' RACE reads in MiXCR, keeping a single row per CDR3 protein. In the table there are 400,000 to 600,000 distinct CDR3 sequences, approximately 20% of which are singletons. These data also featured in a second study, about yellow fever vaccine responses in identical twins.

The sequenced sample was CD4+ T cells sorted from blood. The receptor source for this set is a woman aged 18-30 years in good health. Both conserved end residues are part of each CDR3. D genes are given only for firm matches. Clone size is not always given. Where it is, it says once, few, many or a class for expanded clones.

d_gene: -; abundance: few; v_gene: TRBV5-1; j_gene: TRBJ2-5; CDR3aa: CASSFSGVVQETQYF; CDR3nt: TGCGCCAGCAGCTTCAGCGGTGTCGTCCAAGAGACCCAGTACTTC
d_gene: TRBD1; abundance: -; v_gene: TRBV12-3/TRBV12-4; j_gene: TRBJ1-2; CDR3aa: CASSLRQGVDYTF; CDR3nt: TGTGCCAGCAGCCTCAGACAGGGGGTAGACTACACCTTC
d_gene: -; abundance: -; v_gene: TRBV24-1; j_gene: TRBJ2-1; CDR3aa: CATSVQGGTYNEQFF; CDR3nt: TGTGCCACCAGTGTACAGGGAGGAACGTACAATGAGCAGTTCTTC
d_gene: TRBD1; abundance: few; v_gene: TRBV11-2; j_gene: TRBJ2-3; CDR3aa: CASSRDRLADTQYF; CDR3nt: TGTGCCAGCAGCCGGGACAGGCTGGCAGATACGCAGTATTTT
d_gene: TRBD2; abundance: -; v_gene: TRBV6-1; j_gene: TRBJ2-1; CDR3aa: CASRGLAGGNSYNEQFF; CDR3nt: TGTGCCAGCAGGGGACTAGCGGGAGGGAACTCCTACAATGAGCAGTTCTTC
d_gene: -; abundance: many; v_gene: TRBV12-3/TRBV12-4; j_gene: TRBJ2-5; CDR3aa: CASSLATRKRETQYF; CDR3nt: TGTGCCAGCAGTCTCGCGACTCGGAAGCGAGAGACCCAGTACTTC
d_gene: -; abundance: -; v_gene: TRBV11-2; j_gene: TRBJ1-2; CDR3aa: CASSLEVAGRNYGYTF; CDR3nt: TGTGCCAGCAGCTTAGAAGTTGCGGGCCGGAACTATGGCTACACCTTC
d_gene: TRBD2; abundance: -; v_gene: TRBV12-3/TRBV12-4; j_gene: TRBJ2-1; CDR3aa: CASRGGEREGLYNEQFF; CDR3nt: TGTGCCAGCAGGGGGGGGGAGCGGGAGGGCCTCTACAATGAGCAGTTCTTC
d_gene: TRBD1; abundance: few; v_gene: TRBV2; j_gene: TRBJ1-1; CDR3aa: CASSGLRGLLGSTEAFF; CDR3nt: TGTGCCAGCAGTGGCCTTAGGGGGCTATTAGGGAGCACTGAAGCTTTCTTT
d_gene: TRBD2; abundance: few; v_gene: TRBV5-1; j_gene: TRBJ2-1; CDR3aa: CASSPPLAASYNEQFF; CDR3nt: TGCGCCAGCAGCCCGCCACTAGCGGCCTCCTACAATGAGCAGTTCTTC
d_gene: -; abundance: -; v_gene: TRBV3-1; j_gene: TRBJ2-5; CDR3aa: CASTPLGGAETQYF; CDR3nt: TGTGCCAGCACCCCCTTGGGGGGAGCGGAGACCCAGTACTTC
d_gene: -; abundance: -; v_gene: TRBV7-9; j_gene: TRBJ2-1; CDR3aa: CASRTYPREEQFF; CDR3nt: TGTGCCAGCAGAACCTATCCACGGGAGGAGCAGTTCTTC
d_gene: -; abundance: few; v_gene: TRBV29-1; j_gene: TRBJ1-2; CDR3aa: CSLRDGNYGYTF; CDR3nt: TGCAGCTTGCGGGACGGCAACTATGGCTACACCTTC
d_gene: -; abundance: -; v_gene: TRBV15; j_gene: TRBJ2-5; CDR3aa: CATSSLPGLGGETQYF; CDR3nt: TGTGCCACCAGCAGTTTACCGGGACTCGGAGGGGAGACCCAGTACTTC
d_gene: TRBD2; abundance: -; v_gene: TRBV20-1; j_gene: TRBJ2-1; CDR3aa: CSARGSGGVFKHNEQFF; CDR3nt: TGCAGTGCTAGAGGTAGTGGGGGGGTATTCAAGCACAATGAGCAGTTCTTC
d_gene: -; abundance: -; v_gene: TRBV7-2; j_gene: TRBJ2-2; CDR3aa: CASSFSRSGELFF; CDR3nt: TGTGCCAGCAGCTTCAGTCGCAGCGGGGAGCTGTTTTTT
d_gene: TRBD2; abundance: -; v_gene: TRBV12-5; j_gene: TRBJ2-2; CDR3aa: CASGLAQKAGGNTGELFF; CDR3nt: TGTGCTAGTGGTTTGGCCCAAAAAGCGGGAGGCAACACCGGGGAGCTGTTTTTT
d_gene: TRBD2; abundance: -; v_gene: TRBV19; j_gene: TRBJ2-5; CDR3aa: CASSIGDYLRETQYF; CDR3nt: TGTGCCAGTAGTATAGGGGACTACCTTCGGGAGACCCAGTACTTC
d_gene: -; abundance: -; v_gene: TRBV18; j_gene: TRBJ1-3; CDR3aa: CASSPLLRTDGNTIYF; CDR3nt: TGTGCCAGCTCACCACTCCTAAGGACGGATGGAAACACCATATATTTT
d_gene: -; abundance: few; v_gene: TRBV5-4; j_gene: TRBJ2-1; CDR3aa: CASTATGGGRDYNEQFF; CDR3nt: TGTGCCAGCACCGCCACTGGGGGGGGCAGGGACTACAATGAGCAGTTCTTC
d_gene: -; abundance: -; v_gene: TRBV6-1; j_gene: TRBJ2-5; CDR3aa: CASSPQTRKETQYF; CDR3nt: TGTGCCAGCAGTCCCCAGACACGGAAAGAGACCCAGTACTTC
d_gene: TRBD2; abundance: many; v_gene: TRBV5-1; j_gene: TRBJ2-1; CDR3aa: CASSLAGSSYNEQFF; CDR3nt: TGCGCCAGCAGCTTAGCGGGAAGCTCCTACAATGAGCAGTTCTTC
d_gene: -; abundance: -; v_gene: TRBV27; j_gene: TRBJ2-7; CDR3aa: CASSSRRARNEQYF; CDR3nt: TGTGCCAGCAGTTCCCGTCGGGCGCGGAACGAGCAGTACTTC
d_gene: TRBD2; abundance: -; v_gene: TRBV11-2; j_gene: TRBJ2-1; CDR3aa: CASSLPSGTSGPQGYNEQFF; CDR3nt: TGTGCCAGCAGCTTACCCTCAGGGACTAGCGGCCCCCAGGGGTACAATGAGCAGTTCTTC
d_gene: TRBD2; abundance: few; v_gene: TRBV18; j_gene: TRBJ2-4; CDR3aa: CASSPTREVGNIQYF; CDR3nt: TGTGCCAGCTCACCAACGCGGGAGGTCGGGAACATTCAGTACTTC
d_gene: -; abundance: -; v_gene: TRBV15; j_gene: TRBJ1-1; CDR3aa: CATSRGPTDERAFF; CDR3nt: TGTGCCACCAGCAGAGGGCCGACGGACGAAAGAGCTTTCTTT
d_gene: TRBD2; abundance: -; v_gene: TRBV11-1; j_gene: TRBJ2-5; CDR3aa: CASSLALLAGLMYQETQYF; CDR3nt: TGTGCCAGCAGCTTAGCGCTACTAGCGGGCCTGATGTACCAAGAGACCCAGTACTTC
d_gene: -; abundance: -; v_gene: TRBV12-3/TRBV12-4; j_gene: TRBJ2-1; CDR3aa: CASSIGRSSSYNEQFF; CDR3nt: TGTGCCAGCAGTATTGGACGGTCAAGCTCCTACAATGAGCAGTTCTTC
d_gene: TRBD1; abundance: -; v_gene: TRBV24-1; j_gene: TRBJ1-1; CDR3aa: CATSEATGGETEAFF; CDR3nt: TGTGCCACCAGTGAGGCCACAGGGGGTGAGACTGAAGCTTTCTTT
d_gene: -; abundance: -; v_gene: TRBV12-3/TRBV12-4; j_gene: TRBJ1-6; CDR3aa: CASSFGHSPLHF; CDR3nt: TGTGCCAGCAGTTTCGGTCATTCACCCCTCCACTTT
d_gene: -; abundance: few; v_gene: TRBV20-1; j_gene: TRBJ2-3; CDR3aa: CSARLGPGLDTQYF; CDR3nt: TGCAGTGCCCGCTTGGGACCGGGACTGGATACGCAGTATTTT
d_gene: -; abundance: few; v_gene: TRBV19; j_gene: TRBJ2-3; CDR3aa: CASSIRHFGADTQYF; CDR3nt: TGTGCCAGTAGTATTCGGCACTTCGGCGCAGATACGCAGTATTTT
d_gene: -; abundance: -; v_gene: TRBV25-1; j_gene: TRBJ2-7; CDR3aa: CASSEGGQLYEQYF; CDR3nt: TGTGCCAGCAGTGAAGGAGGTCAACTTTACGAGCAGTACTTC
d_gene: TRBD2; abundance: few; v_gene: TRBV6-5; j_gene: TRBJ2-1; CDR3aa: CASSYPMGGTSGTNEQFF; CDR3nt: TGTGCCAGCAGTTACCCGATGGGTGGGACTAGCGGGACGAATGAGCAGTTCTTC
d_gene: TRBD1; abundance: -; v_gene: TRBV5-1; j_gene: TRBJ1-1; CDR3aa: CASSSTGGGEAFF; CDR3nt: TGCGCCAGCAGCTCTACAGGGGGCGGTGAAGCTTTCTTT
d_gene: -; abundance: few; v_gene: TRBV5-1; j_gene: TRBJ2-2; CDR3aa: CASSLGGVTGELFF; CDR3nt: TGCGCCAGCAGCTTGGGCGGTGTCACCGGGGAGCTGTTTTTT
d_gene: -; abundance: -; v_gene: TRBV7-2; j_gene: TRBJ1-2; CDR3aa: CASSFTYGSTRGYTF; CDR3nt: TGTGCCAGCAGCTTTACTTACGGATCCACGCGTGGCTACACCTTC
d_gene: TRBD1; abundance: -; v_gene: TRBV7-3; j_gene: TRBJ2-5; CDR3aa: CASSPGQGSETQYF; CDR3nt: TGTGCCAGCAGCCCAGGACAGGGTAGTGAGACCCAGTACTTC
d_gene: -; abundance: few; v_gene: TRBV5-1; j_gene: TRBJ2-2; CDR3aa: CASNLRGLPDTGELFF; CDR3nt: TGCGCCAGCAACCTTAGGGGACTCCCGGACACCGGGGAGCTGTTTTTT
d_gene: TRBD1; abundance: -; v_gene: TRBV11-2; j_gene: TRBJ2-3; CDR3aa: CASSHRGIVTDTQYF; CDR3nt: TGTGCCAGCTCTCACAGGGGTATTGTAACAGATACGCAGTATTTT
d_gene: TRBD2; abundance: -; v_gene: TRBV20-1; j_gene: TRBJ2-5; CDR3aa: CSAPRAGEVSQYF; CDR3nt: TGCAGTGCTCCTCGGGCGGGAGAGGTGTCCCAGTACTTC
d_gene: TRBD2; abundance: -; v_gene: TRBV10-3; j_gene: TRBJ2-2; CDR3aa: CAISERGSALNTGELFF; CDR3nt: TGTGCCATCAGTGAACGCGGGAGTGCTTTGAACACCGGGGAGCTGTTTTTT
d_gene: TRBD2; abundance: -; v_gene: TRBV6-5; j_gene: TRBJ2-3; CDR3aa: CASSYSLAGSADTQYF; CDR3nt: TGTGCCAGCAGTTACTCCCTAGCGGGGTCGGCTGATACGCAGTATTTT
d_gene: TRBD2; abundance: -; v_gene: TRBV10-1; j_gene: TRBJ2-5; CDR3aa: CASPGLAGGETQYF; CDR3nt: TGCGCCAGCCCGGGACTAGCGGGAGGAGAGACCCAGTACTTC
d_gene: TRBD1; abundance: few; v_gene: TRBV29-1; j_gene: TRBJ1-1; CDR3aa: CSSRQGAEAFF; CDR3nt: TGCAGCTCCAGACAGGGGGCTGAAGCTTTCTTT